The clone carrying this T cell receptor beta chain was found once. Its antigen is unknown. Between the trimmed V and J ends, which lost 8 bases and 0 bases, there was a span of 16 bases. Germline CDR1 and CDR2: MNHEY and SVGAGI. This CDR3 region has 15 residues. The source of the sample is a study of cytomegalovirus exposure and HLA in healthy donors. Looking at the study overall: The same platform as the roughly 670 first-cohort repertoires was used for the 100 to 150 validation repertoires, a later analysis reported.

Overall study findings and caveats: Subsequent analysis showed first-cohort TCR clusters tending to co-occur in 120 validation repertoires. Overall, approximately 150 TCR beta chains were annotated as cytomegalovirus-associated.

While the first cohort had around 700 subjects, the donors belonged to the separate validation cohort of over a hundred subjects. TCRdb keeps only in-frame clones here, not all; method: immunoSEQ multiplex PCR. The sample lists under 300,000 clones; 70% to 90% were seen once. The sample was PBMCs. This chain uses TRBV6-5 with TRBJ1-1; D unclear. The sequence was collected from a woman aged 25 to 39 in good health and CMV-seropositive. CDR3 protein: CASSVSRALNTEAFF. The CDR3 nucleotides are TGTGCCAGCTCAGTTTCGAGGGCCCTGAACACTGAAGCTTTCTTT.